What follows are 22 T cell receptor beta chains derived from one specimen sequenced in a study of PD-1 blockade in classical Hodgkin lymphoma. Sequenced by immunoSEQ multiplex PCR; TCRdb stores in-frame clones only, minus some. The table includes 150,000 or so clones, approximately 72% detected once. Every one of the patients relapsed after autologous stem cell transplantation (brentuximab vedotin exposure was variable). The sequencing used peripheral blood mononuclear cells (PBMCs), collected before the second cycle of nivolumab. The receptors here all came from a human donor with classical Hodgkin lymphoma.

The V gene is TRBV7-6, the J gene TRBJ2-3; 10 positions match TRBD2. In germline, CDR1 is SGHVS, CDR2 FNYEAQ. The ends lost 3 bases at V and 6 bases at J; junction bases unmatched: 9. This CDR3 spans 16 amino acids. CDR3 sequence: CASSFSGGPLTDTQYF. CDR3 DNA sequence: TGTGCCAGCAGCTTTAGCGGGGGGCCCCTCACGGATACGCAGTATTTT.

The rearrangement joins TRBV19 to TRBJ2-3; 12 bases align to TRBD1. The trim removed 5 bases at V and 3 bases at J, leaving 3 bases unmatched. Germline CDR1 is LNHDA and CDR2 is SQIVND (reference sequence). The CDR3 is made up of 15 amino acids. CDR3 sequence: CASSRDRGRTDTQYF. CDR3 in DNA: TGTGCCAGTAGTCGGGACAGGGGGCGTACAGATACGCAGTATTTT.

The rearrangement uses TRBV10-3 and TRBJ2-2, with D possibly matching TRBD1 (5 bases). Trimming left V 6 bases short and J 1 base short, with 9 bases between. The CDR3 contains 14 residues. Germline V gene lookup returns CDR1 ENHRY and CDR2 SYGVKD. CDR3 in amino acids: CAIRRQGNTGELFF. The CDR3 coding sequence is TGTGCCATCAGGCGTCAGGGGAACACCGGGGAGCTGTTTTTT.

This clone was detected only once. The chain is built from TRBV7-2 and TRBJ2-3; 7 positions agree with TRBD2. Germline trimming cut 5 bases from V and 1 base from J; bases unmatched to any gene: 12. CDR3 length: 17 amino acids. The germline gives CDR1 SGHTA, CDR2 FQGNSA. CDR3 sequence reads: CASSPQFGGVGTDTQYF. CDR3 bases: TGTGCCAGCAGCCCGCAATTTGGGGGGGTGGGCACAGATACGCAGTATTTT.

Of note for this clone: Sequence at one end of the junction differs from germline and may be a read error. At the DNA level, this CDR3 is encoded by other sequences in the same sample as well. The V call is TRBV9, the J call TRBJ2-1, with TRBD1 as a possible D gene (5 bases). The CDR3 is 16 amino acids. Germline-derived CDR1 and CDR2 are SGDLS and YYNGEE. The CDR3 sequence: CASSVASQGIWNEQFF. The CDR3 DNA reads as TGTGCTAGCAGCGTAGCTTCCCAGGGTATCTGGAATGAGCAGTTCTTC.

The rearrangement uses TRBV19 and TRBJ1-3; maybe TRBD1 (5 bases). With 7 bases removed from V and 0 bases from J, the gap between germline ends came to 13 bases. Per germline, CDR1 LNHDA and CDR2 SQIVND (reference sequence). CDR3 length equals 15 residues. The CDR3 loop reads CASTRRGDSGNTIYF. Written as DNA, the CDR3 is TGTGCCAGTACCCGCCGAGGGGACTCTGGAAACACCATATATTTT. The full variable domain, completed using reference TRBV19 and TRBJ1-3, is DGGITQSPKYLFRKEGQNVTLSCEQNLNHDAMYWYRQDPGQGLRLIYYSQIVNDFQKGDIAEGYSVSREKKESFPLTVTSAQKNPTAFYLCASTRRGDSGNTIYFGEGSWLTVV.

This clone was recorded a few times. The chain employs TRBV11-1 and TRBJ2-7; TRBD1 is a possible D gene (6 bases). This CDR3 contains 15 residues. CDR1 is SGHAT and CDR2 is FQDESV in the germline V gene (reference sequence). Trimming removed 2 bases at V and 4 bases at J, with 15 bases between. The CDR3 DNA reads TGTGCCAGCAGCTTATTCCAGGGGAACGCATACGAGCAGTACTTC. Amino acids: CASSLFQGNAYEQYF.

This clone was seen more than once but under ten times. The chain combines TRBV6-6 with TRBJ1-5, with D uncertain. CDR1 MNHNY and CDR2 SVGAGI come from the germline V gene (reference sequence). The CDR3 is made up of 10 amino acids. The V gene lost 4 bases and the J gene lost 6 bases, with 1 base spanning the gap. In DNA form, the CDR3 reads TGTGCCAGCAGTTCTCAGCCCCAGCATTTT. This gives the protein CASSSQPQHF.

V is TRBV6-1 and J is TRBJ1-4, with a weak D call TRBD1 (5 bases). CDR3 length equals 11 residues. Trimming took 6 bases from V and 11 from J, leaving 10 bases between them. Germline CDR1 MNHNS, CDR2 SASEGT. The CDR3 DNA sequence: TGTGCCAGCAGCGAGGGGAGGAAACTGTTTTTT. It is translated as CASSEGRKLFF.

This clone was counted ten times or more. V and J are TRBV28 and TRBJ2-7; 7 positions match TRBD1. V shed 4 bases, J shed 2 bases, and the junction held 5 bases outside the gene matches. The CDR3 contains 14 residues. Germline V gene sequence: CDR1 MDHEN, CDR2 SYDVKM. CDR3 DNA sequence: TGTGCCAGCAGTTCCTTGAGGGGGCCCTACGAGCAGTACTTC. Amino acid sequence: CASSSLRGPYEQYF.

This chain uses TRBV19 with TRBJ2-7, with 13 positions matching TRBD2. This CDR3 comprises 17 residues. Trimming at V came to 1 base and at J to 1 base, leaving 4 bases not matched to a gene. Germline CDR1 and CDR2: LNHDA and SQIVND (reference sequence). The CDR3 loop reads CASSIGGLAGDSYEQYF. The CDR3 DNA reads as TGTGCCAGTAGTATAGGCGGACTAGCGGGAGATTCCTACGAGCAGTACTTC.

The V gene is TRBV9, the J gene TRBJ2-1; TRBD2 might be the D (5 bases). CDR3 length: 12 residues. V was trimmed by 3 bases and J by 12 bases, leaving 13 bases between them. CDR1 is SGDLS, CDR2 YYNGEE, per germline. The CDR3 loop reads CASSAPEGVQFF. The DNA of the CDR3 is TGTGCCAGCAGCGCCCCTGAGGGCGTGCAGTTCTTC.

Remarks on this clone: This specimen includes other DNA sequences encoding the same CDR3. The chain combines TRBV25-1 with TRBJ1-4; no definite D call. V was cut by 9 bases and J by 0 bases, with 8 bases left in between. Germline V CDR1 and CDR2: MGHDK, SYGVNS. This CDR3 is built from 13 residues. The CDR3 region is CASGVTTNEKLFF. CDR3 coding DNA: TGTGCCAGTGGGGTCACAACTAATGAAAAACTGTTTTTT.

This clone is a singleton in its sample. This chain joins TRBV5-4 and TRBJ2-7, with 12 positions matching TRBD2. The junction had 7 bases not matched to a gene; V was cut back by 4 bases and J by 2 bases. CDR3 size: 16 residues. Per germline, CDR1 SGHNT and CDR2 YYREEE (reference sequence). The chain's CDR3 is CASSPGGLAGAYEQYF. CDR3 nucleotides: TGTGCCAGCAGCCCGGGGGGACTAGCGGGTGCCTACGAGCAGTACTTC.

This chain uses TRBV5-1 with TRBJ1-2, with 7 bases matching TRBD1. The CDR3 covers 16 residues. The germline V gene encodes CDR1 SGHRS and CDR2 YFSETQ. Trimming cost V 0 bases and J 3 bases; bases outside gene matches: 8. CDR3 bases: TGCGCCAGCAGCTTGGTCCGGACAGGTTCTGACTATGGCTACACCTTC. As protein: CASSLVRTGSDYGYTF.

This clone has a single count. The J gene is TRBJ1-4, the V gene TRBV10-3; 8 nucleotides line up with TRBD1. The junction had 6 bases not matched to a gene; V was cut back by 4 bases and J by 8 bases. Germline CDR1 ENHRY, CDR2 SYGVKD. CDR3 length: 14 amino acids. CDR3 in DNA: TGTGCCATCAGTGCGTCAGGGGGCAGAGAAAAACTGTTTTTT. This sequence encodes CAISASGGREKLFF.

The rearrangement uses TRBV10-3 and TRBJ2-1, with 11 bases that match TRBD2. There are 16 residues in the CDR3. The V gene end was trimmed by 6 bases and the J gene end by 3 bases; junction bases not matched to a gene: 7. CDR1 and CDR2 from the germline V gene are ENHRY and SYGVKD. In DNA, the CDR3 is TGTGCCATCAGCCTACTAGCGGGGGCACTCTACAATGAGCAGTTCTTC. Its translation: CAISLLAGALYNEQFF.

The genes are TRBV10-1 and TRBJ1-4; TRBD1 is a possible D gene (5 bases). In germline, CDR1 is WNHNN, CDR2 SYGVQD (reference sequence). The CDR3 has 15 amino acids. The V gene lost 6 bases and the J gene lost 4 bases, with 15 bases spanning the gap. CDR3: CASRSDRGGNEKLFF. In nucleotides, the CDR3 is TGCGCCAGCAGGAGCGATCGGGGGGGTAATGAAAAACTGTTTTTT.

This rearrangement joins TRBV6-1 to TRBJ2-5; D gene uncertain. This CDR3 has 14 amino acids. Germline CDR1 and CDR2: MNHNS and SASEGT. Trimming cost V 2 bases and J 4 bases, with 11 bases left between them. The DNA for the CDR3 is TGTGCCAGCAGTGAACTTTACCGCCCAGAGACCCAGTACTTC. Translating it yields CASSELYRPETQYF.

The genes are TRBV6-7 and TRBJ1-6, with D tentatively TRBD1 (5 bases). TRBV6-7 belongs to the ORF category, with a function that is uncertain. The CDR3 covers 13 residues. With 11 bases removed from V and 7 bases from J, the gap between germline ends came to 15 bases. The CDR3 nucleotides are TGTGCCGGCCATGCCAGGGACAATTCACCCCTCCACTTT. Amino acids: CAGHARDNSPLHF.

V is TRBV25-1 and J is TRBJ1-2, with a weak D call TRBD1 (6 bases). Germline V gives CDR1 MGHDK, CDR2 SYGVNS. V dropped 1 base and J dropped 2 bases, with 17 bases sitting between them. This CDR3 spans 17 amino acids. The chain's CDR3 is CASSELAGGQGNYGYTF. The CDR3 DNA follows: TGTGCCAGCAGTGAATTGGCGGGGGGCCAGGGGAACTATGGCTACACCTTC.

The CDR3 DNA sequence: TGCGCCAGCAGCTCAGACAGGGAGGCAGATACGCAGTATTTT. It specifies CASSSDREADTQYF. The V call is TRBV5-1, the J call TRBJ2-3, with TRBD1 as a possible D gene (7 bases). CDR3 size: 14 residues. The V gene lost 3 bases and the J gene lost 4 bases, with 12 bases spanning the gap. In germline, CDR1 is SGHRS, CDR2 YFSETQ. The variable domain in full, completed from reference TRBV5-1 and TRBJ2-3, reads KAGVTQTPRYLIKTRGQQVTLSCSPISGHRSVSWYQQTPGQGLQFLFEYFSETQRNKGNFPGRFSGRQFSNSRSEMNVSTLELGDSALYLCASSSDREADTQYFGPGTRLTVL.